The TCR beta chain under discussion was sequenced for a study of beta chain features in type 1 diabetes. Study-wide results and caveats: A potential influence of HLA type upon TCRB rearrangement remained unresolved herein. The VDJ junctions of type 1 diabetes patients carried fewer insertions and more deletions.

About this clone itself: The antigen remains undetermined.

All of the isolated RNA was reverse transcribed, so expressed TCRB transcripts were sequenced. Several million reads were obtained on average from naive, central memory and regulatory T cell samples. TCRdb keeps only in-frame clones here, not all; method: immunoSEQ multiplex PCR. The sample shows 350,000 to 450,000 clones, more than 12% of them seen only once. This TCR derives from a woman between 18 and 30 years old in good health. Sequencing input: naive CD4+ T cells from blood.

CDR3 sequence (DNA): TGCGCCAGCAGCCAATGGGACAGGGGTGGCTACACCTTC. This codes for CASSQWDRGGYTF. The chain couples TRBV4-3 to TRBJ1-2, with 10 nucleotides matching TRBD1. The germline V gene has CDR1 LGHNA and CDR2 YSLEER. The CDR3 has 13 amino acids. The V and J ends lost 2 bases and 7 bases, in that order; junction bases with no gene match: 1.